The 2 T cell receptor beta chains in this list originate from one sample, sequenced in a study of T cell repertoires in ileal Crohn's disease. The time point here: inflamed ileum from the surgical specimen. Libraries were prepared by immunoSEQ multiplex PCR; TCRdb keeps only in-frame clonotypes and omits some of them. The table shows 16,000 or so clones, with 92% occurring only once. The sequenced sample was ileal tissue. The receptors were gathered from an adult with Crohn's disease.

The chain combines TRBV5-1 with TRBJ1-1; a weak D match, TRBD1 (5 bases). Trimming pared 4 bases from V and 2 bases from J, leaving 15 bases between. Germline V gives CDR1 SGHRS, CDR2 YFSETQ. CDR3 length: 15 residues. This CDR3 is CASSVGQGQNTEAFF. The CDR3 bases are TGCGCCAGCAGCGTAGGCCAGGGCCAAAACACTGAAGCTTTCTTT.

The chain joins TRBV2 to TRBJ2-5; D is perhaps TRBD2 (6 bases). The CDR3 spans 11 residues. Germline CDR1 reads SNHLY; CDR2 reads FYNNEI. Trimming left V 5 bases short and J 10 bases short, with 11 bases between. As DNA, the CDR3 is TGTGCCAGCAGTCTTCCGGGACTCCAGTACTTC. Translating gives CASSLPGLQYF.